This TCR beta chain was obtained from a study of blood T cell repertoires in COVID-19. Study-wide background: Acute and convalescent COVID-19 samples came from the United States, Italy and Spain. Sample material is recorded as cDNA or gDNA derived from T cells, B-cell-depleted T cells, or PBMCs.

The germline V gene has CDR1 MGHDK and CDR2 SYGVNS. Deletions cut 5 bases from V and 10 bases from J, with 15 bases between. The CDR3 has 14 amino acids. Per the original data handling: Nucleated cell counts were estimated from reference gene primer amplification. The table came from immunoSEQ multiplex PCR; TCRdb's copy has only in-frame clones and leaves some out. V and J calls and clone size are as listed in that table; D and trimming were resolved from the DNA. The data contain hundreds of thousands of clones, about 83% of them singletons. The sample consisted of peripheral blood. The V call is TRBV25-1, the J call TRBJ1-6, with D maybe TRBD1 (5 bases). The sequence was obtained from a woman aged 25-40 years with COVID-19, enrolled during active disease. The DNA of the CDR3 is TGTGCCAGCAGTCCCCCAGGGTCGTTCTCACCCCTCCACTTT. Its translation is CASSPPGSFSPLHF.